The 6 T cell receptor beta chains below come from one sample, sequenced in a study of regulatory T cells in long-lasting Graves disease. Time point reported: newly diagnosed GD, antithyroid drugs for less than 3 months. There was RNA extracted from PBMCs, and the TCR library was made from it. HTBI primers from iRepertoire and Arm-PCR of CDR3 regions yielded the TCR beta libraries. MiXCR, run by TCRdb on the multiplex PCR reads, gives a single entry per CDR3 protein. The table includes about 380,000 distinct CDR3 sequences, about a sixth detected once. The material was peripheral blood mononuclear cells (PBMCs), obtained at new diagnosis, from a patient treated with antithyroid drugs. These receptors all stem from a female donor with Graves disease.

This clonotype has a count of ten or more. This rearrangement joins TRBV20-1 to TRBJ1-1; 8 bases line up with TRBD1. V lost 6 bases, J lost 8 bases, and 2 bases stayed unmatched. The length of the CDR3 is 10 residues. From germline, CDR1 is DFQATT and CDR2 SNEGSKA (reference sequence). CDR3 loop: CSAWDREAFF. The CDR3, as DNA: TGCAGTGCGTGGGACAGGGAAGCTTTCTTT.

Points on this clonotype: Since a much larger clone is just one base distant, this may be a read error. V is TRBV20-1 and J is TRBJ2-3, with 11 nucleotides matching TRBD2. Gene TRBJ2-5 matches the end of the DNA better, so the J call may be wrong. CDR1 is DFQATT and CDR2 is SNEGSKA in the germline V gene (reference sequence). The CDR3 has 17 residues. The CDR3 DNA sequence: TGCAGTGCTCACTCGGGGCTAGCGGGAGGATATAAAGAGGCCCAGTACTTC. It is translated as CSAHSGLAGGYKEAQYF.

The chain has TRBV9 and TRBJ1-6, with D perhaps TRBD1 (6 bases). Germline V gene sequence: CDR1 SGDLS, CDR2 YYNGEE. Trimming cost V 0 bases and J 6 bases, with 13 bases left between them. This CDR3 has 16 residues. CDR3 nucleotide sequence: TGTGCCAGCAGCGTAGCTTCGGCAGGGGCTAATTCACCCCTCCACTTT. Amino acid sequence: CASSVASAGANSPLHF.

The sample holds a few counts of this clonotype. The chain couples TRBV19 to TRBJ2-1; 16 nucleotides line up with TRBD2. The CDR3 totals 19 residues. Germline CDR1 and CDR2: LNHDA and SQIVND (reference sequence). V lost 5 bases to trimming and J lost 7 bases; unmatched junction nucleotides: 14. The CDR3 DNA follows: TGTGCCAGTAGTGACGAAGGGCCGGGACTAGCGGGGGGGACGAATGAGCAGTTCTTC. Translation gives CASSDEGPGLAGGTNEQFF. Variable domain in full (rest from reference TRBV19 and TRBJ2-1): DGGITQSPKYLFRKEGQNVTLSCEQNLNHDAMYWYRQDPGQGLRLIYYSQIVNDFQKGDIAEGYSVSREKKESFPLTVTSAQKNPTAFYLCASSDEGPGLAGGTNEQFFGPGTRLTVL.

This clonotype was recorded at least ten times. The V and J genes are TRBV7-9 and TRBJ1-4; possibly TRBD1 for D (6 bases). This CDR3 is built from 14 residues. V lost 1 base and J lost 8, with 11 bases in between. Germline V gene data show CDR1 as SEHNR and CDR2 as FQNEAQ (reference sequence). For the CDR3, the DNA is TGTGCCAGCAGCTTAGACAGGGAAGGGGAAAAACTGTTTTTT. This encodes CASSLDREGEKLFF. The whole variable domain, filled in from reference TRBV7-9 and TRBJ1-4, reads DTGVSQNPRHKITKRGQNVTFRCDPISEHNRLYWYRQTLGQGPEFLTYFQNEAQLEKSRLLSDRFSAERPKGSFSTLEIQRTEQGDSAMYLCASSLDREGEKLFFGSGTQLSVL.

The CDR3 loop reads CASSSGQGAVLAKNIQYF. The CDR3 coding sequence is TGTGCCAGCAGCTCAGGACAGGGGGCTGTCCTAGCCAAAAACATTCAGTACTTC. The chain combines TRBV7-9 with TRBJ2-4; 11 positions match TRBD1. Germline-derived CDR1 and CDR2 are SEHNR and FQNEAQ (reference sequence). V lost 4 bases and J lost 0; bases outside the gene matches: 8. CDR3 length: 18 residues.